This TCR beta chain derives from a study of blood T cell repertoires in COVID-19 (dated by TCRdb to about 2020). Background for the entire study: Samples from collaborators originated in the United States, Italy and Spain and spanned both the acute and convalescent phases of COVID-19. The material from the prospective study consisted of cDNA or gDNA derived from T cells, B-cell-depleted T cells, or PBMCs. Subjects who had been exposed to COVID-19, were actively infected with it, or had recovered from it provided the deeply sampled blood TCRbeta repertoires that made up the dataset. A freely available public database, intended as a resource for researchers studying the immune response to SARS-CoV-2, is where the repertoires were released. Samples came from the ongoing ImmuneRACE study (first 160 participants) plus 1,254 subjects from 6 global collaborators. The sample metadata nearly always contained a de-identified subject ID, COVID-19 status, age in years and sex. Where available, HLA class I and class II types were obtained from metadata supplied by the sample provider rather than from assay-based typing.

Including cysteine and phenylalanine, the CDR3 has 13 amino acids. Kept here is only the CDR3 DNA, which spans 39 bases and is read in frame from base 1. V is reduced by 6 bases and J by 1 base, leaving a spacing of 9 bases between them. The collaborating institutions used their own protocols to collect whole blood in K2EDTA tubes. For TCRbeta analysis, collaborator samples were shipped as frozen whole blood, as isolated PBMCs, or as DNA extracted from either sample type. TCRbeta CDR3 regions were amplified from genomic DNA using the immunoSEQ Assay, a bias-controlled multiplex PCR. Per the authors' processing: Within the assay, amplification of reference gene primers was used to estimate how many nucleated cells each sample contained. To quantify the absolute abundance of each unique TCRbeta CDR3 rearrangement, sequence reads were collapsed and filtered. For each sample, productive Simpson clonality was calculated as the square root of Simpson's diversity index across productive rearrangements. TCRdb limited this immuneACCESS table to in-frame rearrangements with V and J called. A share of clones is missing; checked studies link under half to unresolved V genes, and the rest is unexplained. That table is the source of V, J and clone size, and D and trimming were worked out from the DNA. The sample table records around 59,000 clones; more than 60% of these occur just once. Roughly 18% of the sample is held by the ten biggest clonotypes.

This clone was observed once. It has no known antigen specificity. Within one base of it there is no much larger clone, and no base qualities were kept. The study at large found these results: The amount of clinical and demographic metadata varied by source and participant and was provided uncurated.

The sequence joins TRBV12-3 or TRBV12-4 to TRBJ1-1, with no confidently assigned D gene. The material sequenced was peripheral blood. The clonotype originates from a woman in her forties or fifties with active or convalescent COVID-19. The CDR3 is CASRPEGNTEAFF. The DNA is TGTGCCAGCAGACCCGAGGGGAACACTGAAGCTTTCTTT.